Shown below are 23 T cell receptor beta chains from a single sample sequenced in a study of radiation and T cells in renal cell carcinoma. Here immunoSEQ multiplex PCR was the method, and the copy in TCRdb shows in-frame clones only, minus some. The table has some 21,000 clones, nearly 55% seen once. The treatment is: treatment-naive control, cytoreductive nephrectomy. The sample consisted of tumor tissue, taken from a patient whose treatment was nephrectomy without radiotherapy. All receptors come from a human donor with renal cell carcinoma.

The chain carries TRBV2 and TRBJ1-6, with D unclear. The V and J ends lost 4 bases and 4 bases respectively, with 8 bases between them. The germline V gene has CDR1 SNHLY and CDR2 FYNNEI. This CDR3 spans 14 amino acids. The CDR3 nucleotides are TGTGCCAGCAGTGGGAGTAGATATAATTCACCCCTCCACTTT. It codes for CASSGSRYNSPLHF.

CDR3 in amino acids: CASSQGGYEQYF. The CDR3 DNA follows: TGTGCCAGCAGCCAAGGAGGATACGAGCAGTACTTC. V usage is TRBV5-6 and J usage is TRBJ2-7; weak D call: TRBD2 (5 bases). Germline CDR1 and CDR2: SGHDT and YYEEEE. V was pared by 4 bases and J by 4 bases, with 9 bases between. This CDR3 comprises 12 residues.

This chain connects TRBV5-1 to TRBJ1-1; 12 bases line up with TRBD1. This CDR3 has 16 residues. V was clipped by 4 bases and J by 4 bases; unmatched bases: 8. CDR1 and CDR2 from the germline V gene are SGHRS and YFSETQ. The CDR3 DNA sequence: TGCGCCAGCAGCGGGACAGGGGGCTTTATGGTCACTGAAGCTTTCTTT. Protein: CASSGTGGFMVTEAFF.

The chain employs TRBV6-5 and TRBJ2-7; 8 bases are a match to TRBD2. Losses at the gene ends were 2 bases for V and 2 bases for J; bases not matched to a gene: 2. The CDR3 is 14 amino acids. Germline loops: CDR1 MNHEY, CDR2 SVGAGI. The CDR3 DNA is TGTGCCAGCAGTTACCGGGAGGGAACCTACGAGCAGTACTTC. It translates to CASSYREGTYEQYF.

This chain links TRBV19 with TRBJ2-2, with 10 positions matching TRBD1. The junction had 9 bases not matched to a gene; V was cut back by 0 bases and J by 5 bases. The CDR3 sequence is 18 residues long. CDR1 and CDR2 (germline): LNHDA, SQIVND (reference sequence). CDR3 loop: CASSIDLGTGALTGELFF. The CDR3 DNA follows: TGTGCCAGTAGTATAGATCTTGGGACAGGGGCTTTAACCGGGGAGCTGTTTTTT. The whole variable domain, remainder taken from reference TRBV19 and TRBJ2-2, is DGGITQSPKYLFRKEGQNVTLSCEQNLNHDAMYWYRQDPGQGLRLIYYSQIVNDFQKGDIAEGYSVSREKKESFPLTVTSAQKNPTAFYLCASSIDLGTGALTGELFFGEGSRLTVL.

The rearrangement joins TRBV5-1 to TRBJ1-1; D remains ambiguous. Germline V gene lookup returns CDR1 SGHRS and CDR2 YFSETQ. V lost 4 bases and J 4 bases, leaving 14 bases between the germline ends. This CDR3 has 14 amino acids. The CDR3 DNA sequence: TGCGCCAGCAGCATGGGTGCGGGGTCCACTGAAGCTTTCTTT. Protein: CASSMGAGSTEAFF.

This chain links TRBV19 with TRBJ1-1, with a tentative D call TRBD1 (6 bases). The V and J ends lost 1 base and 1 base respectively, with 10 bases between them. Germline V CDR1 and CDR2: LNHDA, SQIVND (reference sequence). The CDR3 is 15 residues long. CDR3 in amino acids: CASSIVNRANTEAFF. The CDR3 DNA follows: TGTGCCAGTAGTATAGTTAACAGGGCGAACACTGAAGCTTTCTTT.

The chain combines TRBV13 with TRBJ2-1; tentative D call: TRBD2 (6 bases). V lost 5 bases and J lost 6, with 14 bases in between. CDR1 and CDR2 from the germline V gene are PRHDT and FYEKMQ (reference sequence). The CDR3 totals 14 residues. The CDR3 coding sequence is TGTGCCAGCAGCCTCAGGAGGGGTCGCAATGAGCAGTTCTTC. Translated: CASSLRRGRNEQFF.

This sequence joins TRBV6-1 and TRBJ2-7; tentatively, D is TRBD1 or TRBD2 (5 bases each). V dropped 6 bases and J dropped 6 bases, with 18 bases sitting between them. The CDR3 covers 14 residues. CDR1 and CDR2 (germline): MNHNS, SASEGT. The CDR3 region is CASRGPGPGVEQYF. CDR3 coding DNA: TGTGCCAGCAGGGGACCGGGACCTGGGGTCGAGCAGTACTTC.

This clone has just a few counts. The CDR3 sequence: CASSLEPDDTQYF. The CDR3 DNA reads TGTGCCAGCAGCTTAGAGCCGGATGATACGCAGTATTTT. The chain joins TRBV11-2 to TRBJ2-3, with D unclear. Looked up from germline, CDR1 is SGHAT and CDR2 is FQNNGV. This CDR3 spans 13 amino acids. Trimming removed 0 bases at V and 6 bases at J, with 7 bases between.

The chain joins TRBV9 to TRBJ2-7, with a tentative D call TRBD1 (6 bases). Germline values: CDR1 SGDLS, CDR2 YYNGEE. Trimming took 0 bases from V and 3 from J, leaving 10 bases between them. The CDR3 covers 14 residues. CDR3 DNA sequence: TGTGCCAGCAGCGTAGGCTCACAGGGCTACGAGCAGTACTTC. This translates into CASSVGSQGYEQYF.

The chain carries TRBV14 and TRBJ1-2; D gene ambiguous. The CDR3 is 16 residues long. V was shortened by 1 base and J by 4 bases, with 16 bases between the two germline ends. From germline, CDR1 is SGHDN and CDR2 FVKESK. CDR3 loop: CASSQGPGVAFYGYTF. The CDR3 region has the DNA TGTGCCAGCAGCCAAGGGCCTGGGGTGGCCTTCTATGGCTACACCTTC.

The genes are TRBV19 and TRBJ1-2; no definite D call. Trimming cost V 3 bases and J 6 bases, with 11 bases left between them. The CDR3 runs 13 residues. Germline V CDR1 and CDR2: LNHDA, SQIVND (reference sequence). In DNA, the CDR3 is TGTGCCAGTAGTATCGGGGTAAAAGATGGCTACACCTTC. Translated, it gives CASSIGVKDGYTF.

The V and J genes are TRBV6-5 and TRBJ1-1, with D possibly TRBD1 on 6 matching bases. The CDR3 is 13 residues long. Trimming removed 6 bases at V and 7 bases at J, with 15 bases between. Per the germline V gene, CDR1 is MNHEY and CDR2 is SVGAGI. The CDR3, as DNA: TGTGCCAGCAGCCTCACAGGGAGAGGTGAAGCTTTCTTT. This sequence encodes CASSLTGRGEAFF.

The chain links TRBV18 to TRBJ1-2, with D tentatively TRBD1 (5 bases). The CDR3 spans 13 residues. The germline CDR1 and CDR2 sequences are KGHSH and LQKENI. The V end lost 3 bases, the J end lost 6 bases, and 11 bases lay between the germline ends. CDR3 bases: TGTGCCAGCTCACCGGCGAGGGGCGATGGCTACACCTTC. Translating gives CASSPARGDGYTF.

This clone was seen only a few times. The chain employs TRBV10-3 and TRBJ1-1, with 7 bases that match TRBD1. V gave up 0 bases and J gave up 3 bases; unmatched junction bases: 7. Germline V gene data show CDR1 as ENHRY and CDR2 as SYGVKD. The CDR3 contains 16 residues. CDR3 in DNA: TGTGCCATCAGTGAGTCGGCTGCAGGGGGGGACACTGAAGCTTTCTTT. Encoded protein: CAISESAAGGDTEAFF.

This chain connects TRBV5-8 to TRBJ2-3; 10 bases are a match to TRBD1. J was trimmed by 2 bases and V by 1 base; bases with no gene match: 4. CDR1 and CDR2 (germline): SGHTS, YDEGEE. There are 16 residues in the CDR3. In nucleotides, the CDR3 is TGTGCCAGCAGCTTGATGGGACAGGGGATCACAGATACGCAGTATTTT. Its protein is CASSLMGQGITDTQYF.

This rearrangement joins TRBV2 to TRBJ1-2; a weak D match, TRBD1 (6 bases). This CDR3 is 13 amino acids long. Germline V gene sequence: CDR1 SNHLY, CDR2 FYNNEI. Deletions cut 6 bases from V and 4 bases from J, with 12 bases between. CDR3 region: CASSAQGFYGYTF. Here the CDR3 DNA reads TGTGCCAGCAGCGCCCAGGGGTTCTATGGCTACACCTTC.

The chain recombines TRBV6-1 with TRBJ1-2, with 8 bases identical to TRBD1. The CDR3 is made up of 13 amino acids. Germline V gene lookup returns CDR1 MNHNS and CDR2 SASEGT. Germline trimming cut 7 bases from V and 3 bases from J; bases unmatched to any gene: 4. CDR3 in DNA: TGTGCCAGCATCCAGACAGGGGACTATGGCTACACCTTC. Its translation is CASIQTGDYGYTF.

This clone was seen more than once but under ten times. The genes are TRBV2 and TRBJ2-1; D is possibly TRBD2 (6 bases). The V end lost 6 bases, the J end lost 5 bases, and 17 bases lay between the germline ends. The CDR3 spans 15 residues. The germline gives CDR1 SNHLY, CDR2 FYNNEI. This CDR3 is CASSARGLGDNEQFF. The CDR3 DNA reads TGTGCCAGCAGCGCGAGGGGACTGGGGGACAATGAGCAGTTCTTC.

The chain has TRBV5-1 and TRBJ2-3; 10 positions agree with TRBD2. The germline V gene has CDR1 SGHRS and CDR2 YFSETQ. This CDR3 contains 16 residues. V shed 4 bases, J shed 3 bases, and the junction held 8 bases outside the gene matches. CDR3 nucleotide sequence: TGCGCCAGCAGCCCAGAGCGGGGGGGCCGGACAGATACGCAGTATTTT. Its protein is CASSPERGGRTDTQYF.

The chain joins TRBV2 to TRBJ1-1; D ambiguous. The V end lost 7 bases, the J end lost 5 bases, and 17 bases lay between the germline ends. CDR1 is SNHLY, CDR2 FYNNEI, per germline. The CDR3 has 14 residues. The CDR3 DNA reads TGTGCCAGCACAAGGTTGAAGGGAAGTACTGAAGCTTTCTTT. Translating it yields CASTRLKGSTEAFF. The entire variable domain, with the rest obtained from reference TRBV2 and TRBJ1-1, is as follows: EPEVTQTPSHQVTQMGQEVILRCVPISNHLYFYWYRQILGQKVEFLVSFYNNEISEKSEIFDDQFSVERPDGSNFTLKIRSTKLEDSAMYFCASTRLKGSTEAFFGQGTRLTVV.

V and J are TRBV18 and TRBJ2-7; 8 nucleotides align to TRBD1. This CDR3 has 17 amino acids. Trimming cost V 3 bases and J 0 bases; bases outside gene matches: 10. CDR1 is KGHSH and CDR2 is LQKENI in the germline V gene. The CDR3, as DNA: TGTGCCAGCTCACCTGCTAGGGGACAGGAGAGCTCCTACGAGCAGTACTTC. It specifies CASSPARGQESSYEQYF.